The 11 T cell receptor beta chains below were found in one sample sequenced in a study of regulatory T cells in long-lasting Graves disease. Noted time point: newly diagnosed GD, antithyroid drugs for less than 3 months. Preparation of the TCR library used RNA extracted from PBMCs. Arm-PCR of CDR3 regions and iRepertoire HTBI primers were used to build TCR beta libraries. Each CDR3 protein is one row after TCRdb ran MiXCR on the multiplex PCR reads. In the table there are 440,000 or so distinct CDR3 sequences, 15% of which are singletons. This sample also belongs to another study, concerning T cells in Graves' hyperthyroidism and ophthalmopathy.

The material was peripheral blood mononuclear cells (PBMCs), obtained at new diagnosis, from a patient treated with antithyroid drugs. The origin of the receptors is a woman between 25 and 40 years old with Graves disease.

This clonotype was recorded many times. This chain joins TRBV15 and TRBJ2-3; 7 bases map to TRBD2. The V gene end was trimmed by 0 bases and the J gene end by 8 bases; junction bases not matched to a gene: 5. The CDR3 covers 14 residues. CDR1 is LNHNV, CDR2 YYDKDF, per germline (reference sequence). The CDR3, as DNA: TGTGCCACCAGCAGAGATGAAGCGGGGTCTACGCAGTATTTT. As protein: CATSRDEAGSTQYF. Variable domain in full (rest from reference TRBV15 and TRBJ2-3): DAMVIQNPRYQVTQFGKPVTLSCSQTLNHNVMYWYQQKSSQAPKLLFHYYDKDFNNEADTPDNFQSRRPNTSFCFLDIRSPGLGDTAMYLCATSRDEAGSTQYFGPGTRLTVL.

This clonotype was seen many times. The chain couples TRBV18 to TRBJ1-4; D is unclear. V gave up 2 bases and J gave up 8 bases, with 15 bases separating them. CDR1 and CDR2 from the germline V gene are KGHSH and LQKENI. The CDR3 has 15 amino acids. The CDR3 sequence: CASSPEWGLGEKLFF. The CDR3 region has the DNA TGTGCCAGCTCACCAGAGTGGGGTCTCGGAGAAAAACTGTTTTTT.

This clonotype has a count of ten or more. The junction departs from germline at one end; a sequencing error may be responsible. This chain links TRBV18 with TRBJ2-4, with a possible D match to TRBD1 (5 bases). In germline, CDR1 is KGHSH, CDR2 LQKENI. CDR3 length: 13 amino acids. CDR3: CAGSPIREGIQYF. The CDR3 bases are TGTGCCGGCTCACCTATCAGGGAAGGCATTCAGTACTTC.

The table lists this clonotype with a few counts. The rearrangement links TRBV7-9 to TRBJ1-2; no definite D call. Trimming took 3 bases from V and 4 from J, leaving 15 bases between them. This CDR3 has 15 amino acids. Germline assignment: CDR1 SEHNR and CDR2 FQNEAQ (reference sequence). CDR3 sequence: CASSLVGEWRYGYTF. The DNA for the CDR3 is TGTGCCAGCAGCTTGGTTGGGGAATGGCGCTATGGCTACACCTTC.

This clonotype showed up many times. CDR3 loop: CASSPLSHYEQYF. CDR3 in DNA: TGTGCCAGCAGCCCGCTATCTCACTACGAGCAGTACTTC. V usage is TRBV7-6 and J usage is TRBJ2-7, with D uncertain. The CDR3 is 13 amino acids. Trimming took 5 bases from V and 3 from J, leaving 11 bases between them. CDR1 and CDR2 from the germline V gene are SGHVS and FNYEAQ.

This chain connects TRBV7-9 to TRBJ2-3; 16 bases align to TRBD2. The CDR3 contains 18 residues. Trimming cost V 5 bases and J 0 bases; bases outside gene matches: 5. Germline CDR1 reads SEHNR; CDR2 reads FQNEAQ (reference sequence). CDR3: CASSAGLAGGPSTDTQYF. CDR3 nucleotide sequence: TGTGCCAGCAGCGCGGGACTAGCGGGAGGGCCTAGCACAGATACGCAGTATTTT.

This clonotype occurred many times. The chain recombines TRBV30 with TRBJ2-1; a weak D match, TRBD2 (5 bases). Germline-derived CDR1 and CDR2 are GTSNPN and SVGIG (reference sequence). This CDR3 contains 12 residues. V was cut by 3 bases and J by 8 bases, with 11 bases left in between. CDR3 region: CAWSGIGDEQFF. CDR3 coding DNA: TGTGCCTGGAGCGGGATTGGGGATGAGCAGTTCTTC.

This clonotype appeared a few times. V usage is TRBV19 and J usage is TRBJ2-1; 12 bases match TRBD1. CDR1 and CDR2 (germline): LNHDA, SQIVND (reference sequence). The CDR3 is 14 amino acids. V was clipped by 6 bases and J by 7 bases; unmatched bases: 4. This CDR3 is CASRGQGADNEQFF. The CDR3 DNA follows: TGTGCCAGTAGGGGACAGGGGGCGGATAATGAGCAGTTCTTC.

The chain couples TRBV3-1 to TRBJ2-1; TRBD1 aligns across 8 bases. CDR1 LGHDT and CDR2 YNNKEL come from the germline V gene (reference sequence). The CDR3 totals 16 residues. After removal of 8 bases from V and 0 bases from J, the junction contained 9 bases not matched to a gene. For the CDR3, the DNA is TGTGCCAGCGGACCCGGGACAGGCAACTCCTACAATGAGCAGTTCTTC. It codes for CASGPGTGNSYNEQFF.

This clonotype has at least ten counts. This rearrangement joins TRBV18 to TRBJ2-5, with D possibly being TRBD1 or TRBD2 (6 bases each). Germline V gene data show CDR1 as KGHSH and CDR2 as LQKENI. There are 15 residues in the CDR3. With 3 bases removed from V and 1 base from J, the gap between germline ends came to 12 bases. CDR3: CASSPGGHLQETQYF. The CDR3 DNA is TGTGCCAGCTCACCGGGGGGACACCTCCAAGAGACCCAGTACTTC.

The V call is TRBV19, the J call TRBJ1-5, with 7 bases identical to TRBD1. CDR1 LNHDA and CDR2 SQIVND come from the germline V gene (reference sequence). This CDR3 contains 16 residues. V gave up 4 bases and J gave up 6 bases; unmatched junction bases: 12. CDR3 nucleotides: TGTGCCAGTAGTAAGGGGAGACAGGGAGGAGGTCAGCCCCAGCATTTT. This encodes CASSKGRQGGGQPQHF.